A single sample gave rise to the 25 T cell receptor beta chains below, sequenced in a study of coeliac disease. TCRdb's copy holds only in-frame clones and misses some; the assay was immunoSEQ multiplex PCR. Altogether 8,500 to 10,000 clones are present, around 66% being singletons, with the ten largest covering 20%. The sequenced material came from lamina propria lymphocytes from the gut. Receptors originate from a woman aged 55-70 years with celiac disease.

The chain couples TRBV18 to TRBJ2-1; 9 positions agree with TRBD2. With 1 base clipped from V and 0 bases from J, the junction kept 4 bases outside the gene matches. The CDR3 runs to 17 residues. CDR1 and CDR2 (germline): KGHSH, LQKENI. CDR3 in amino acids: CASSPLLTSGSYNEQFF. The CDR3 DNA sequence: TGTGCCAGCTCACCACTCTTGACTAGCGGCTCCTACAATGAGCAGTTCTTC.

The chain is built from TRBV13 and TRBJ2-7, with TRBD2 matching over 8 bases. V shed 4 bases, J shed 3 bases, and the junction held 5 bases outside the gene matches. This CDR3 region has 14 residues. Germline V CDR1 and CDR2: PRHDT, FYEKMQ (reference sequence). CDR3 amino acids: CASSSGLELYEQYF. The CDR3 DNA sequence: TGTGCCAGCAGCTCGGGACTAGAGCTCTACGAGCAGTACTTC.

The chain has TRBV6-6 and TRBJ1-3, with D possibly being TRBD1 (6 bases). CDR1 is MNHNY, CDR2 SVGAGI, per germline (reference sequence). The CDR3 is 15 residues long. The germline V and J ends were trimmed by 6 bases and 4 bases, with 16 bases remaining between them. The CDR3 DNA sequence: TGTGCCAGCAGGTCCGGGGGGGCGCGAGGAAACACCATATATTTT. This encodes CASRSGGARGNTIYF.

V gene TRBV7-2 combines with J gene TRBJ2-1, with D perhaps matching TRBD2 (6 bases). The CDR3 is 15 residues long. The V and J ends lost 4 bases and 7 bases respectively, with 17 bases between them. The germline V gene has CDR1 SGHTA and CDR2 FQGNSA. The DNA of the CDR3 is TGTGCCAGCAGCTCATTAATCTTGACTAGAAATGAGCAGTTCTTC. The encoded protein is CASSSLILTRNEQFF. Supplemented by reference TRBV7-2 and TRBJ2-1, the full variable domain reads GAGVSQSPSNKVTEKGKDVELRCDPISGHTALYWYRQSLGQGLEFLIYFQGNSAPDKSGLPSDRFSAERTGGSVSTLTIQRTQQEDSAVYLCASSSLILTRNEQFFGPGTRLTVL.

A few counts support this clone. V is TRBV19 and J is TRBJ1-5; D is undetermined. Germline-derived CDR1 and CDR2 are LNHDA and SQIVND (reference sequence). The CDR3 length is 13 residues. The V end was cut by 0 bases, the J end by 13 bases, with 13 bases between. CDR3 protein: CASSIDQTSTQHF. The CDR3 coding sequence is TGTGCCAGTAGTATAGATCAGACATCCACTCAGCATTTT.

This clone was found a few times. This chain connects TRBV5-1 to TRBJ2-6; 9 nucleotides agree with TRBD1. With 0 bases clipped from V and 3 bases from J, the junction kept 7 bases outside the gene matches. The length of the CDR3 is 18 residues. Germline CDR1 reads SGHRS; CDR2 reads YFSETQ. CDR3 bases: TGCGCCAGCAGCTTGGATGTACAGGGGGCGCTTGGGGCCAACGTCCTGACTTTC. It encodes CASSLDVQGALGANVLTF. Full variable domain (rest looked up from reference TRBV5-1 and TRBJ2-6): KAGVTQTPRYLIKTRGQQVTLSCSPISGHRSVSWYQQTPGQGLQFLFEYFSETQRNKGNFPGRFSGRQFSNSRSEMNVSTLELGDSALYLCASSLDVQGALGANVLTFGAGSRLTVL.

The V gene is TRBV7-2, the J gene TRBJ2-7; 8 nucleotides line up with TRBD2. Germline V gene sequence: CDR1 SGHTA, CDR2 FQGNSA. CDR3 size: 18 residues. V trimming: 2 bases; J trimming: 3 bases; junction bases outside the gene matches: 15. CDR3 region: CASSLTISGGSLYYEQYF. The CDR3 nucleotides are TGTGCCAGCAGCTTAACCATCAGCGGGGGAAGTCTTTACTACGAGCAGTACTTC.

The V and J genes are TRBV29-1 and TRBJ2-5; TRBD2 agrees at 8 bases. Germline lookup yields CDR1 SQVTM and CDR2 ANQGSEA. The CDR3 consists of 16 residues. J lost 4 bases, V lost 5 bases, and 15 bases had no gene match. In nucleotides, the CDR3 is TGCAGCGTTAACGGGGGGCGGGGGGTCGGATTAGAGACCCAGTACTTC. This codes for CSVNGGRGVGLETQYF.

This clone has just one count. This chain uses TRBV9 with TRBJ1-1; 9 bases agree with TRBD1. V was pared by 7 bases and J by 2 bases, with 6 bases of the junction left unmatched. From germline, CDR1 is SGDLS and CDR2 YYNGEE. This CDR3 spans 14 amino acids. CDR3 sequence: CASRGTGRNTEAFF. CDR3 nucleotide sequence: TGTGCCAGCCGTGGGACAGGGAGAAACACTGAAGCTTTCTTT.

The V gene is TRBV6-6, the J gene TRBJ1-5; possibly TRBD1 for D (6 bases). Trimming removed 6 bases from V and 5 bases from J, with 11 bases in between. The CDR3 is 13 residues long. Germline CDR1 is MNHNY and CDR2 is SVGAGI (reference sequence). The CDR3: CASSLDRYQPQHF. CDR3 nucleotide sequence: TGTGCCAGCAGCCTAGACAGGTATCAGCCCCAGCATTTT.

The chain uses TRBV18 and TRBJ2-7; TRBD1 matches at 11 bases. The CDR3 sequence is 15 residues long. The germline CDR1 and CDR2 sequences are KGHSH and LQKENI. The ends lost 3 bases at V and 2 bases at J; junction bases unmatched: 3. DNA of the CDR3: TGTGCCAGCTCACCTGGGACAGGGGGTACCTACGAGCAGTACTTC. Its protein is CASSPGTGGTYEQYF.

This chain connects TRBV27 to TRBJ1-2, with TRBD1 as a possible D gene (6 bases). CDR3 length equals 13 residues. V shed 6 bases and J shed 2 bases, with 10 bases lying between them. The germline gives CDR1 MNHEY, CDR2 SMNVEV (reference sequence). The CDR3 bases are TGTGCCAGCAGCCCTAGGGGGAACTATGGCTACACCTTC. Protein sequence: CASSPRGNYGYTF.

This clone was counted between two and nine times. One base separates it from a far larger clone, so it is likely a read error. This sequence joins TRBV5-6 and TRBJ2-5; a possible D gene is TRBD1 (5 bases). Germline CDR1 and CDR2: SGHDT and YYEEEE. V lost 2 bases and J 1 base, leaving 12 bases between the germline ends. The length of the CDR3 is 15 residues. The CDR3 coding sequence is TGTGCCAGCAGCTTATCTGGGGCAGCCCAAGAGACCCAGTACTTC. This encodes CASSLSGAAQETQYF. Full variable domain (remainder filled in from reference TRBV5-6 and TRBJ2-5): DAGVTQSPTHLIKTRGQQVTLRCSPKSGHDTVSWYQQALGQGPQFIFQYYEEEERQRGNFPDRFSGHQFPNYSSELNVNALLLGDSALYLCASSLSGAAQETQYFGPGTRLLVL.

In nucleotides, the CDR3 is TGTGCCACCGGCTCAGGGGTGGGGGGGGCGGAAGAGCAGTACTTC. This codes for CATGSGVGGAEEQYF. This rearrangement joins TRBV15 to TRBJ2-7; perhaps TRBD2 as D (7 bases). The CDR3 totals 15 residues. The germline gives CDR1 LNHNV, CDR2 YYDKDF (reference sequence). V lost 8 bases and J 7 bases, leaving 24 bases between the germline ends.

The chain is built from TRBV5-1 and TRBJ1-4; TRBD1 matches 7 bases. J gave up 0 bases and V 0 bases, and 5 bases lay outside the gene matches. This CDR3 contains 17 residues. Germline assignment: CDR1 SGHRS and CDR2 YFSETQ. In nucleotides, the CDR3 is TGCGCCAGCAGCTTGGGTCAGGGGGGAGCAACTAATGAAAAACTGTTTTTT. Translating it yields CASSLGQGGATNEKLFF.

The rearrangement uses TRBV5-4 and TRBJ2-2; no definite D call. Trimming left V 2 bases short and J 6 bases short, with 5 bases between. Germline V CDR1 and CDR2: SGHNT, YYREEE (reference sequence). The CDR3 consists of 12 residues. CDR3 region: CASSLAPGELFF. For the CDR3, the DNA is TGTGCCAGCAGCTTAGCGCCCGGGGAGCTGTTTTTT.

V and J are TRBV2 and TRBJ2-1, with 8 bases fitting TRBD2. Per the germline V gene, CDR1 is SNHLY and CDR2 is FYNNEI. With 2 bases clipped from V and 8 bases from J, the junction kept 5 bases outside the gene matches. The CDR3 loop spans 14 amino acids. The CDR3 DNA is TGTGCCAGCAGTGAATTGCGGGAGGACTATGAGCAGTTCTTC. Its translation is CASSELREDYEQFF.

The chain joins TRBV4-1 to TRBJ2-7, with TRBD1 matching over 9 bases. The CDR3 length is 15 residues. The ends lost 4 bases at V and 3 bases at J; junction bases unmatched: 7. Germline V CDR1 and CDR2: MGHRA, YSYEKL. CDR3 in amino acids: CASSRGTGIVYEQYF. CDR3 in DNA: TGCGCCAGCAGCCGGGGGACAGGGATTGTCTACGAGCAGTACTTC.

The CDR3 coding sequence is TGTGCCAGCAGCTTCAGGGGTGGTACAGAGACCCAGTACTTC. Encoded protein: CASSFRGGTETQYF. The chain recombines TRBV13 with TRBJ2-5; D may be TRBD1 (6 bases). The germline V and J ends were trimmed by 3 bases and 4 bases, with 12 bases remaining between them. There are 14 residues in the CDR3. Germline-derived CDR1 and CDR2 are PRHDT and FYEKMQ (reference sequence).

The V and J genes are TRBV18 and TRBJ2-1, with 8 bases identical to TRBD1. The CDR3 runs to 14 residues. Germline CDR1 and CDR2: KGHSH and LQKENI. The V and J ends lost 2 bases and 6 bases, in that order; junction bases with no gene match: 3. CDR3 coding DNA: TGTGCCAGCTCACCATACAGGGGGGCCAATGAGCAGTTCTTC. Its protein is CASSPYRGANEQFF.

The chain recombines TRBV5-1 with TRBJ1-2; perhaps TRBD1 as D (6 bases). V lost 5 bases, J lost 4 bases, and 12 bases lay in between. Germline CDR1 SGHRS, CDR2 YFSETQ. This CDR3 has 13 residues. CDR3 in amino acids: CASSTTGSYGYTF. CDR3 DNA: TGCGCCAGCAGTACCACAGGGAGCTATGGCTACACCTTC. The entire variable domain, with the rest obtained from reference TRBV5-1 and TRBJ1-2, is as follows: KAGVTQTPRYLIKTRGQQVTLSCSPISGHRSVSWYQQTPGQGLQFLFEYFSETQRNKGNFPGRFSGRQFSNSRSEMNVSTLELGDSALYLCASSTTGSYGYTFGSGTRLTVV.

Notes on this clone: The germline gene is not matched at one end of the junction; a read error may be the cause. V and J are TRBV9 and TRBJ2-3; 7 bases agree with TRBD1. CDR1 and CDR2 (germline): SGDLS, YYNGEE. The CDR3 length is 12 residues. The CDR3 nucleotides read TGTGCCAGCAGAGGACAGACAGGGCTACAAGCATTT. The encoded protein is CASRGQTGLQAF.

The chain has TRBV9 and TRBJ2-7; D gene ambiguous. There are 13 residues in the CDR3. Germline V gives CDR1 SGDLS, CDR2 YYNGEE. V was trimmed by 2 bases and J by 6 bases, leaving 12 bases between them. This CDR3 is CASSVLGVSEQYF. CDR3 DNA sequence: TGTGCCAGCAGCGTCCTCGGAGTCTCCGAGCAGTACTTC.

This clone was seen a handful of times. The chain employs TRBV4-1 and TRBJ1-5; TRBD1 might be the D (5 bases). This CDR3 comprises 16 residues. The germline gives CDR1 MGHRA, CDR2 YSYEKL. V lost 2 bases and J 4 bases, leaving 15 bases between the germline ends. The CDR3 nucleotides read TGCGCCAGCAGCCAACGTTGGGCGGAGGGGAATCAGCCCCAGCATTTT. Protein: CASSQRWAEGNQPQHF.

This chain uses TRBV6-5 with TRBJ1-6; 8 bases align to TRBD1. With V trimmed by 5 bases and J by 7 bases, 4 bases remained unmatched. Germline assignment: CDR1 MNHEY and CDR2 SVGAGI. CDR3 length: 14 residues. CDR3 DNA sequence: TGTGCCAGCAGTACCACAGGGGGAAATTCACCCCTCCACTTT. Translated: CASSTTGGNSPLHF.